One sample yielded the 12 T cell receptor beta chains listed below, sequenced in a study of cytomegalovirus exposure and HLA in healthy donors (dated by TCRdb to the late 2010s). Receptor amplification or capture employed the immunoSEQ multiplex PCR assay. The clones in this table, taken by TCRdb from immuneACCESS, are in-frame only. Not every clone is retained; where verified, under half of the shortfall comes from an unresolved V gene, and the cause of the rest is unknown. The sample table records around 200,000 clones; roughly four fifths of these occur just once. The ten top clones hold about 2.8% of the sample. Sequencing was performed on PBMCs. These receptors came from a woman younger than 30 in good health and CMV-seropositive.

The table lists this clone with a count of one. The V gene is TRBV9, the J gene TRBJ2-3, with a tentative D call TRBD2 (6 bases). CDR3 length: 15 amino acids. The V gene lost 4 bases and the J gene lost 3 bases, with 15 bases spanning the gap. The V gene's germline CDR1 is SGDLS and CDR2 YYNGEE. The CDR3 region has the DNA TGTGCCAGCAGCCCGACTAGTTCCGTGACAGATACGCAGTATTTT. It is translated as CASSPTSSVTDTQYF.

The chain couples TRBV2 to TRBJ2-3; 9 positions match TRBD2. Germline CDR1 reads SNHLY; CDR2 reads FYNNEI. This CDR3 is built from 16 residues. With V trimmed by 9 bases and J by 1 base, 11 bases remained unmatched. The CDR3 DNA reads as TGTGCCAGGCGCTCCCCTTGGACTAGCGGCACAGATACGCAGTATTTT. Its translation is CARRSPWTSGTDTQYF. The complete variable domain, with remaining parts taken from reference TRBV2 and TRBJ2-3, reads EPEVTQTPSHQVTQMGQEVILRCVPISNHLYFYWYRQILGQKVEFLVSFYNNEISEKSEIFDDQFSVERPDGSNFTLKIRSTKLEDSAMYFCARRSPWTSGTDTQYFGPGTRLTVL.

This chain uses TRBV27 with TRBJ2-3; possibly TRBD1 for D (6 bases). Germline V gives CDR1 MNHEY, CDR2 SMNVEV (reference sequence). Deletions cut 6 bases from V and 2 bases from J, with 15 bases between. This CDR3 comprises 15 residues. This CDR3 is CASRVQGEDTDTQYF. The DNA for the CDR3 is TGTGCCAGCAGGGTACAGGGAGAGGACACAGATACGCAGTATTTT.

This chain uses TRBV27 with TRBJ1-2; D possibly corresponds to TRBD1 (6 bases). CDR3 size: 13 residues. The germline gives CDR1 MNHEY, CDR2 SMNVEV (reference sequence). Trimming removed 5 bases at V and 8 bases at J, with 15 bases between. The CDR3 spells CASSAQGREGYTF. In nucleotides, the CDR3 is TGTGCCAGCAGTGCTCAGGGGCGGGAGGGCTACACCTTC.

The chain couples TRBV7-6 to TRBJ1-3; D remains unclear. Germline CDR1 reads SGHVS; CDR2 reads FNYEAQ. The CDR3 length is 15 residues. Trimming stripped 1 base from V and 4 bases from J, with 11 bases between. The CDR3 DNA follows: TGTGCCAGCAGCTTAGGCTCCTCCCGGGGAAACACCATATATTTT. Its translation is CASSLGSSRGNTIYF.

V gene TRBV5-1 combines with J gene TRBJ2-5, with TRBD2 matching over 11 bases. V shed 0 bases and J 2 bases; nucleotides not matched to a gene: 3. The CDR3 spans 16 residues. Germline lookup yields CDR1 SGHRS and CDR2 YFSETQ. CDR3 nucleotide sequence: TGCGCCAGCAGCTTGGGATTAGCGGGGGGGCAAGAGACCCAGTACTTC. Translated: CASSLGLAGGQETQYF.

This chain connects TRBV29-1 to TRBJ2-3; 9 bases align to TRBD2. Germline assignment: CDR1 SQVTM and CDR2 ANQGSEA. The trim removed 1 base at V and 1 base at J, leaving 6 bases unmatched. This CDR3 contains 16 residues. The CDR3 DNA is TGCAGCGTTGAAGGTAGCGGGGGATGGGGCACAGATACGCAGTATTTT. Protein sequence: CSVEGSGGWGTDTQYF.

With respect to this clone: Other DNA sequences within the sample encode an identical CDR3. V usage is TRBV29-1 and J usage is TRBJ2-2, with D uncertain. The V gene's germline CDR1 is SQVTM and CDR2 ANQGSEA. Trimming shortened V by 6 bases and J by 0 bases, and 2 bases separated the two germline ends. The CDR3 runs to 11 residues. CDR3 bases: TGCAGCGTCGCGAACACCGGGGAGCTGTTTTTT. Translated: CSVANTGELFF.

V and J are TRBV2 and TRBJ1-3; D is perhaps TRBD1 (6 bases). Trimming took off 3 bases at V and 3 bases at J, with 9 bases between the two ends. The germline gives CDR1 SNHLY, CDR2 FYNNEI. The CDR3 is 14 residues long. CDR3 amino acids: CASSELQGGNTIYF. CDR3 coding DNA: TGTGCCAGCAGTGAGTTACAGGGTGGAAACACCATATATTTT.

This clone was picked up one time. The CDR3 bases are TGTGCCAGTAGTGGGAGGGCTAGCGGGAGAGATACGCAGTATTTT. Its protein is CASSGRASGRDTQYF. The chain joins TRBV19 to TRBJ2-3; 10 bases are a match to TRBD2. With 5 bases clipped from V and 5 bases from J, the junction kept 7 bases outside the gene matches. Germline values: CDR1 LNHDA, CDR2 SQIVND (reference sequence). CDR3 length: 15 amino acids.

Only one count was recorded for this clone. The chain couples TRBV7-8 to TRBJ1-1; D is undetermined. In germline, CDR1 is SGHVS, CDR2 FQNEAQ. CDR3 length: 15 residues. V lost 5 bases and J lost 0, with 13 bases in between. CDR3 nucleotide sequence: TGTGCCAGCAGCCACCGAGGAGTGGTGAACACTGAAGCTTTCTTT. This codes for CASSHRGVVNTEAFF.

The chain carries TRBV6-1 and TRBJ1-4, with a possible D match to TRBD1 (5 bases). The CDR3 consists of 15 residues. CDR1 and CDR2 from the germline V gene are MNHNS and SASEGT. The V and J ends lost 1 base and 6 bases respectively, with 12 bases between them. CDR3 in amino acids: CASSEDGRVYEKLFF. CDR3 sequence (DNA): TGTGCCAGCAGTGAAGATGGCAGGGTATATGAAAAACTGTTTTTT.